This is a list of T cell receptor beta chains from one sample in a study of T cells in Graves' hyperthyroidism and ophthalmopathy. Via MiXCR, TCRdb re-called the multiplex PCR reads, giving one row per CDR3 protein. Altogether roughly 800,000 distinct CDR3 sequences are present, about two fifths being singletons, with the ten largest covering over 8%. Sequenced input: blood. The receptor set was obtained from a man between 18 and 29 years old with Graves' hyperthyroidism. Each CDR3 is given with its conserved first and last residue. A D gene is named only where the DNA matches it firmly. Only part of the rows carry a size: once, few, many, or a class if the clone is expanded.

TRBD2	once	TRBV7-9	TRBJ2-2	TGTGCCAGCAGCTCAGGGAGGGGCGGGGAGCTGTTTTTT	CASSSGRGGELFF
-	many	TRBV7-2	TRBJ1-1	TGTGCCAGCAGCTTGGAAGGGTGGCACACTGAAGCTTTCTTT	CASSLEGWHTEAFF
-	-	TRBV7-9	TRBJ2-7	TGTGCCAGCTCTAGGGCTAGCATTTCGTACGAGCAGTACTTC	CASSRASISYEQYF
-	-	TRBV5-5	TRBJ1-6	TGTGCCAGCAGCTTGGTTAGAACGGGTTCACCCCTCCACTTT	CASSLVRTGSPLHF
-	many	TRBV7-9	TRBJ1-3	TGTGCCAGCAGCTCGTTCTCTGGAAACACCATATATTTT	CASSSFSGNTIYF
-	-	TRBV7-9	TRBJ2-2	TGTGCCAGCAGCTTGCAAGCGGTGAACACCGGGGAGCTGTTTTTT	CASSLQAVNTGELFF
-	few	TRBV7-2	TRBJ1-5	TGTGCCAGCAGTCCACTCGACAGACTCAATCAGCCCCAGCATTTT	CASSPLDRLNQPQHF
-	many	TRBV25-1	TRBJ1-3	TGTGCCAGAAGCTCACAGGGACCCTCTGGAAACACCATATATTTT	CARSSQGPSGNTIYF
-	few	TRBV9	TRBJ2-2	TGTGCCAGCAGTGCTAGAGCCGCGAACACCGGGGAGCTGTTTTTT	CASSARAANTGELFF
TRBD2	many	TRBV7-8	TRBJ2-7	TGTGCCAGCAGCCAAGGACTAGCGGGAGACGAGCAGTACTTC	CASSQGLAGDEQYF
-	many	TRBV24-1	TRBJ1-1	TGTGCCACCAGTGCGGAGGGCGCTGAAGCTTTCTTT	CATSAEGAEAFF
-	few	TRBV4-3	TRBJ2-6	TGCGCCAGCAGCCAGGCCATAACGGTCTCTGGGGCCAACGTCCTGACTTTC	CASSQAITVSGANVLTF
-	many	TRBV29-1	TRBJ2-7	TGCAGCGTTGAAGATCCGGGTGGGAGCTCCTACGAGCAGTACTTC	CSVEDPGGSSYEQYF
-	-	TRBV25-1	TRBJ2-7	TGTGCCAGCTTAGTAACGCACTCTTACGAGCAGTACTTC	CASLVTHSYEQYF
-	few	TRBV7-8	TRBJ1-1	TGTGCCAGCAGCTTAGTGGCACTGCCCACTGAAGCTTTCTTT	CASSLVALPTEAFF
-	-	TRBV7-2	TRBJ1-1	TGTGCCAGCAGAAAGGGCGTGTTGACCACTGAAGCTTTCTTT	CASRKGVLTTEAFF
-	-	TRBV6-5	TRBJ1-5	TGTGCCAGCAGTTTAGACAGATATCAGCCCCAGCATTTT	CASSLDRYQPQHF
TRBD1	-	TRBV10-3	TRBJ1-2	TGTGCCAGCAGTGACCCGGGACAGGGGGACCCTGGCTACACCTTC	CASSDPGQGDPGYTF
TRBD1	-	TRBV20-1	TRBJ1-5	TGCAGTGCCCCGGGACAGGGGGCTGGTCAGCCCCAGCATTTT	CSAPGQGAGQPQHF
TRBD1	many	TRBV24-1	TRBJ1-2	TGTGCCACCAGTGATGTTACAGGGGTAAGCGGCTACACCTTC	CATSDVTGVSGYTF